This TCR beta chain is from a study of T cells in Graves' hyperthyroidism and ophthalmopathy. Amplified TCR beta CDR3 regions derived from RNA transcripts. With the HTBI primer set, the TCR CDR3 went through a first round of RT-PCR. TCRdb re-called the multiplex PCR reads through MiXCR, storing one row per CDR3 protein. This table holds over 150,000 distinct CDR3 sequences, about 15% found once. The ends lost 6 bases at V and 6 bases at J; junction bases unmatched: 4. Germline CDR1 DFQATT, CDR2 SNEGSKA (reference sequence). This CDR3 contains 12 residues. V and J are TRBV20-1 and TRBJ1-2; the match to TRBD1 covers 10 bases. This clonotype was sampled from a woman in her forties or fifties with Graves' hyperthyroidism. Specimen: blood. The CDR3 region is CSAYGQGDGYTF. Written as DNA, the CDR3 is TGCAGTGCCTACGGACAGGGGGATGGCTACACCTTC.